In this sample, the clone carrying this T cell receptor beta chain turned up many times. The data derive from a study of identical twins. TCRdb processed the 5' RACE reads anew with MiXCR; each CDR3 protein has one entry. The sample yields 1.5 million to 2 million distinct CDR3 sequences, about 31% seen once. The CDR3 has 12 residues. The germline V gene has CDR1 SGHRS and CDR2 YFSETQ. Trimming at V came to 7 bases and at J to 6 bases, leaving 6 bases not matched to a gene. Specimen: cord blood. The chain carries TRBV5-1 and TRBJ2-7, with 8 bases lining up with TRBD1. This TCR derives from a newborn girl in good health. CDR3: CASGQGEGEQYF. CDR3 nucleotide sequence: TGCGCCAGCGGACAGGGAGAGGGCGAGCAGTACTTC.